The 17 T cell receptor beta chains listed next were all sequenced from one sample in a study of OX40 agonist ivuxolimab in advanced cancers. TCRdb's table, derived via immunoSEQ multiplex PCR, lists solely in-frame clones and lacks some. The data contain 16,000 or so clones, about four fifths of them seen just once; the ten biggest clones take up 9.5% to 15%. The sequencing used CD4+ or CD8+ T cells sorted from blood, collected in a trial of the OX40 agonist ivuxolimab. The receptors were sampled from an adult with an advanced solid tumor such as melanoma, head and neck, liver or kidney cancer.

The V gene is TRBV27, the J gene TRBJ1-5; no clear D. The V end was cut by 5 bases, the J end by 6 bases, with 14 bases between. The CDR3 has 14 amino acids. Looked up from germline, CDR1 is MNHEY and CDR2 is SMNVEV (reference sequence). The CDR3 region is CASSLSLGSQPQHF. For the CDR3, the DNA is TGTGCCAGCAGTCTTAGTCTAGGCAGTCAGCCCCAGCATTTT.

This chain uses TRBV5-4 with TRBJ2-7; possible D gene TRBD2, 6 bases. The length of the CDR3 is 14 residues. CDR1 is SGHNT, CDR2 YYREEE, per germline (reference sequence). Trimming took 4 bases from V and 7 from J, leaving 18 bases between them. The CDR3 DNA is TGTGCCAGCAGCCCCCTGGGAGGATTGGGGGAGCAGTACTTC. Translating it yields CASSPLGGLGEQYF. The whole variable domain, remainder taken from reference TRBV5-4 and TRBJ2-7, is ETGVTQSPTHLIKTRGQQVTLRCSSQSGHNTVSWYQQALGQGPQFIFQYYREEENGRGNFPPRFSGLQFPNYSSELNVNALELDDSALYLCASSPLGGLGEQYFGPGTRLTVT.

There are a few counts of this clone. The chain links TRBV9 to TRBJ1-5, with 7 bases lining up with TRBD1. V lost 5 bases, J lost 6 bases, and 5 bases stayed unmatched. Germline V gives CDR1 SGDLS, CDR2 YYNGEE. The CDR3 covers 13 residues. CDR3 protein: CASRGQSSQPQHF. DNA of the CDR3: TGTGCCAGCAGGGGACAGTCCAGTCAGCCCCAGCATTTT.

The CDR3 here is CASSSAGGSTDTQYF. In nucleotides, the CDR3 is TGTGCCAGCAGCTCGGCGGGGGGGAGCACAGATACGCAGTATTTT. The J gene is TRBJ2-3, the V gene TRBV7-6; 9 nucleotides agree with TRBD2. After removal of 4 bases from V and 0 bases from J, the junction contained 2 bases not matched to a gene. The CDR3 covers 15 residues. Per the germline V gene, CDR1 is SGHVS and CDR2 is FNYEAQ.

The chain is built from TRBV19 and TRBJ2-1, with 8 bases that match TRBD1. There are 12 residues in the CDR3. V dropped 10 bases and J dropped 6; count of bases not matched to a gene: 5. CDR1 and CDR2 (germline): LNHDA, SQIVND (reference sequence). The CDR3 region has the DNA TGTGCCACCCGGACAGGGATCAATGAGCAGTTCTTC. It is translated as CATRTGINEQFF.

The chain employs TRBV5-4 and TRBJ1-2, with D perhaps matching TRBD1 (5 bases). The germline gives CDR1 SGHNT, CDR2 YYREEE (reference sequence). The CDR3 loop spans 12 amino acids. Trimming removed 0 bases from V and 8 bases from J, with 8 bases in between. CDR3 nucleotides: TGTGCCAGCAGCTTGGGGGGCCACGGCTACACCTTC. This encodes CASSLGGHGYTF.

V gene TRBV7-9 combines with J gene TRBJ2-1; 7 bases map to TRBD2. The germline CDR1 and CDR2 sequences are SEHNR and FQNEAQ (reference sequence). Unmatched junction bases numbered 9, after V lost 6 bases and J lost 7 bases. CDR3 length: 14 amino acids. The CDR3 sequence: CASSRWGRENEQFF. As DNA, the CDR3 is TGTGCCAGCAGTCGTTGGGGGAGGGAGAATGAGCAGTTCTTC.

This clone was observed a single time. The chain links TRBV30 to TRBJ1-5; D not certain. This CDR3 contains 15 residues. Germline CDR1 is GTSNPN and CDR2 is SVGIG (reference sequence). Trimming took 0 bases from V and 4 from J, leaving 13 bases between them. The CDR3 spells CAWSVRSLWNQPQHF. As DNA, the CDR3 is TGTGCCTGGAGTGTGAGGTCCTTGTGGAATCAGCCCCAGCATTTT.

The rearrangement links TRBV19 to TRBJ1-2, with unresolved D. CDR1 is LNHDA, CDR2 SQIVND, per germline (reference sequence). CDR3 length: 14 residues. Deletions cut 2 bases from V and 0 bases from J, with 7 bases between. This CDR3 reads CASSIKDPNYGYTF. The CDR3 nucleotides are TGTGCCAGTAGTATAAAAGACCCTAACTATGGCTACACCTTC.

The chain joins TRBV7-2 to TRBJ2-7; TRBD2 aligns across 9 bases. The CDR3 consists of 15 residues. Germline CDR1 and CDR2: SGHTA and FQGNSA. The ends lost 5 bases at V and 2 bases at J; junction bases unmatched: 7. CDR3 coding DNA: TGTGCCAGCAGCCCCATAGCGGGGGCCACCTACGAGCAGTACTTC. It specifies CASSPIAGATYEQYF.

This chain connects TRBV6-5 to TRBJ1-1; TRBD1 agrees at 7 bases. With V trimmed by 1 base and J by 7 bases, 3 bases remained unmatched. The CDR3 spans 13 residues. Germline lookup yields CDR1 MNHEY and CDR2 SVGAGI. In nucleotides, the CDR3 is TGTGCCAGCAGTTACTTTGGACAGGTTGAAGCTTTCTTT. Translating it yields CASSYFGQVEAFF.

The rearrangement uses TRBV4-3 and TRBJ1-5; D gene unclear. Germline CDR1 and CDR2: LGHNA and YSLEER. The CDR3 runs 15 residues. V lost 0 bases and J 6 bases, leaving 12 bases between the germline ends. Here the CDR3 DNA reads TGCGCCAGCAGCCAAGACGAGGGTCGCAGTCAGCCCCAGCATTTT. Encoded protein: CASSQDEGRSQPQHF.

The gene calls are TRBV6-6 and TRBJ1-1; no firm D call. Germline-derived CDR1 and CDR2 are MNHNY and SVGAGI (reference sequence). Trimming cost V 5 bases and J 6 bases, with 10 bases left between them. This CDR3 region has 12 residues. CDR3 protein: CASSQPKAEAFF. In nucleotides, the CDR3 is TGTGCCAGCAGTCAACCGAAAGCTGAAGCTTTCTTT.

The V gene is TRBV7-9, the J gene TRBJ1-5; no firm D call. CDR1 and CDR2 (germline): SEHNR, FQNEAQ (reference sequence). Trimming removed 5 bases from V and 6 bases from J, with 8 bases in between. This CDR3 comprises 12 residues. The CDR3 DNA sequence: TGTGCCAGCAGCACCGAGGGTCAGCCCCAGCATTTT. It yields the protein CASSTEGQPQHF.

In its sample, this clone was seen a few times. The chain joins TRBV6-5 to TRBJ1-2; D may be TRBD1 (5 bases). CDR1 is MNHEY, CDR2 SVGAGI, per germline. The CDR3 is 15 amino acids. Trimming removed 5 bases at V and 5 bases at J, with 18 bases between. CDR3 sequence: CASSAGLGLEYGYTF. The CDR3 DNA reads as TGTGCCAGCAGTGCAGGGCTGGGGTTAGAATATGGCTACACCTTC.

This sequence joins TRBV25-1 and TRBJ1-3; the D gene is possibly TRBD1 (5 bases). Germline-derived CDR1 and CDR2 are MGHDK and SYGVNS. The V end was cut by 3 bases, the J end by 1 base, with 10 bases between. CDR3 length: 15 residues. CDR3 sequence: CASSEWGGSGNTIYF. The CDR3 DNA reads as TGTGCCAGCAGTGAGTGGGGGGGGTCTGGAAACACCATATATTTT.

The chain carries TRBV5-4 and TRBJ1-1; 7 positions match TRBD1. Trimming cost V 5 bases and J 3 bases; bases outside gene matches: 7. CDR1 is SGHNT, CDR2 YYREEE, per germline (reference sequence). This CDR3 spans 14 amino acids. Written as DNA, the CDR3 is TGTGCCAGCAGTTTCGGACAGGAATACACTGAAGCTTTCTTT. Protein product: CASSFGQEYTEAFF.